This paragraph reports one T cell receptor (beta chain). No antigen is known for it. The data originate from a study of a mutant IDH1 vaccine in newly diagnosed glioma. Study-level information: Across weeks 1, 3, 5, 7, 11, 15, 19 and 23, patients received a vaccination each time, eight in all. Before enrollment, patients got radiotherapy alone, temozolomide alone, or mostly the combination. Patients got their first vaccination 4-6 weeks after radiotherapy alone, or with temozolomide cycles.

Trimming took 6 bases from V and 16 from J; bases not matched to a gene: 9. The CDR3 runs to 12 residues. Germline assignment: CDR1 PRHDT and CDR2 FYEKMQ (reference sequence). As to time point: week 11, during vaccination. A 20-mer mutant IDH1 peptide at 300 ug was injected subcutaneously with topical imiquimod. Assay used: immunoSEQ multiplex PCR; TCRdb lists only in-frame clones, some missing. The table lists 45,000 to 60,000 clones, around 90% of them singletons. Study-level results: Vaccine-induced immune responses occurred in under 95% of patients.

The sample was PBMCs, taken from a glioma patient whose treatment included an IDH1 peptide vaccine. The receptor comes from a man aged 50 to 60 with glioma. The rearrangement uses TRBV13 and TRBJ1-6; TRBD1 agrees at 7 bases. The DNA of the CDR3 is TGTGCCAGCAGGGAGGGGGGGACAGCTCTCCACTTT. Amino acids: CASREGGTALHF.